The present T cell receptor (beta chain) was sequenced within a study of beta chain features in type 1 diabetes. Notes on the study in general: Type 1 diabetes patients had TCRB CDR3s that were shorter (moderately but significantly so) in all four CD4+ subsets. cDNA-based sequencing might over-represent cells highly expressing TCR.

V lost 8 bases and J 4 bases, leaving 17 bases between the germline ends. Germline V lookup: CDR1 MDHEN, CDR2 SYDVKM. The CDR3 length is 14 residues. TCRB transcripts that were expressed got sequenced, as all of the isolated RNA had been reverse transcribed. Sequenced by immunoSEQ multiplex PCR; TCRdb stores in-frame clones only, minus some. Of about 160,000 clones in the sample, 8% to 9.5% were seen once. For this clone: The antigen is unknown.

Specimen: central memory CD4+ T cells from blood. This receptor was taken from a woman between 18 and 30 years old with type 1 diabetes. The V call is TRBV28, the J call TRBJ1-2; D unresolved. The CDR3 loop reads CASLGIRHSYGYTF. The CDR3 region has the DNA TGTGCCAGCCTCGGAATTCGACACTCCTATGGCTACACCTTC.